These 11 T cell receptor beta chains originate from one sample sequenced in a study of monozygotic twins with inflammatory bowel disease. TCRdb reanalyzed the 5' RACE reads and collapses them to one entry per CDR3 protein, without DNA. The repertoire table contains roughly 200,000 distinct CDR3 sequences. Sequenced material: blood. The receptors originated from a human donor with ulcerative colitis or Crohn's disease, or a healthy co-twin of an affected twin (not recorded which).

This chain's CDR3 is CASSTRGHYGYTF. The chain joins TRBV28 to TRBJ1-2; no DNA is available, so the TRBD1 call from TCRdb remains unchecked. Germline assignment: CDR1 MDHEN and CDR2 SYDVKM. This CDR3 is built from 13 residues.

The J gene is TRBJ1-1, the V gene TRBV6-1; TCRdb selects TRBD1, and the lack of DNA leaves this call unchecked. The CDR3 extends over 13 amino acids. Germline lookup yields CDR1 MNHNS and CDR2 SASEGT. Here the CDR3 reads CASSAGTPNEAFF.

V and J are TRBV6-1 and TRBJ1-1; as DNA is missing, the TRBD1 call by TCRdb cannot be tested. Per germline, CDR1 MNHNS and CDR2 SASEGT. This CDR3 region has 15 residues. The CDR3 reads CASSTGQGASTEAFF.

The chain recombines TRBV5-1 with TRBJ2-1. The CDR3 runs 18 residues. Germline CDR1 and CDR2: SGHRS and YFSETQ. The CDR3 is CASSPSVQDGSSYNEQFF.

The chain employs TRBV6-1 and TRBJ1-6. This CDR3 has 14 residues. CDR1 MNHNS and CDR2 SASEGT come from the germline V gene. The CDR3 reads CASTPKAVSSPLHF.

V and J are TRBV7-9 and TRBJ1-2; the TCRdb D gene call, TRBD1, has no DNA to confirm it. Germline V gives CDR1 SEHNR, CDR2 FQNEAQ (reference sequence). The CDR3 is 13 residues long. CDR3 residues: CASSPGQSYGYTF.

The chain employs TRBV19 and TRBJ2-1; TCRdb reports TRBD2, a call that lacks DNA to check it against. The CDR3 spans 14 residues. Germline V CDR1 and CDR2: LNHDA, SQIVND (reference sequence). CDR3: CASSIEERDEEQFF.

This chain uses TRBV29-1 with TRBJ2-5; TCRdb names TRBD1, which stays unverified in the absence of DNA. Germline lookup yields CDR1 SQVTM and CDR2 ANQGSEA. CDR3 length equals 13 residues. The CDR3 region is CSVHDREWETQYF. Full variable domain (outside the CDR3, taken from reference TRBV29-1 and TRBJ2-5): SAVISQKPSRDICQRGTSLTIQCQVDSQVTMMFWYRQQPGQSLTLIATANQGSEATYESGFVIDKFPISRPNLTFSTLTVSNMSPEDSSIYLCSVHDREWETQYFGPGTRLLVL.

The gene calls are TRBV19 and TRBJ2-7; checking the TCRdb D call of TRBD2 is not possible without DNA. Germline V CDR1 and CDR2: LNHDA, SQIVND (reference sequence). CDR3 length: 15 residues. CDR3 loop: CASSIGTSGSYEQYF.

The V gene is TRBV20-1, the J gene TRBJ2-5; the D call from TCRdb, TRBD1, cannot be confirmed without DNA. The CDR3 covers 15 residues. Germline assignment: CDR1 DFQATT and CDR2 SNEGSKA (reference sequence). This CDR3 is CSASPGSSGQETQYF.

This chain joins TRBV5-1 and TRBJ2-5; the D call from TCRdb, TRBD1, cannot be confirmed without DNA. Germline CDR1 reads SGHRS; CDR2 reads YFSETQ. The CDR3 has 14 amino acids. The CDR3 is CASSLGPETGGQYF.